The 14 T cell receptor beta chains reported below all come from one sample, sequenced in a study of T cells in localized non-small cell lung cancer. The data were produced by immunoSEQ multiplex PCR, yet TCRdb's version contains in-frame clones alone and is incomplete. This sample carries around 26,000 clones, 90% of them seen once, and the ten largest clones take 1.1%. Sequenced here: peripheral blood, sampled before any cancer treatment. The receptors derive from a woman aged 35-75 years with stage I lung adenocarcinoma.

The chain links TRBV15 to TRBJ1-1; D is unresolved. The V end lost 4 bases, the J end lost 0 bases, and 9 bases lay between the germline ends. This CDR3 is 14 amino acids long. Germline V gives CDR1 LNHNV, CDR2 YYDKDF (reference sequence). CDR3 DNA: TGTGCCACCAGCACCGGCTACTTGAACACTGAAGCTTTCTTT. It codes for CATSTGYLNTEAFF.

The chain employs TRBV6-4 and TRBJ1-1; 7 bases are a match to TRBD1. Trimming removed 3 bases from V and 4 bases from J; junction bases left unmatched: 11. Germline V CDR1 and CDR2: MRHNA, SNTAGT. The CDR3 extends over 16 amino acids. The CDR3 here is CASSEFTGVTGTEAFF. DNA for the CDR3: TGTGCCAGCAGTGAGTTTACAGGGGTCACGGGCACTGAAGCTTTCTTT.

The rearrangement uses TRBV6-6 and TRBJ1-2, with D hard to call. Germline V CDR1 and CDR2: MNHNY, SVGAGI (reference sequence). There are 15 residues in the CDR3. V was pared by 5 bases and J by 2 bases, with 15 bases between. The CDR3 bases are TGTGCCAGCAGTCCGACTACGCATAGAAACTATGGCTACACCTTC. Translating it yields CASSPTTHRNYGYTF.

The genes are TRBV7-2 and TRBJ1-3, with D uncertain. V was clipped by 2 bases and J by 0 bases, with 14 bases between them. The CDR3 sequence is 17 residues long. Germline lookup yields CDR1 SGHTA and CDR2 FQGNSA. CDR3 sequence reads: CASSLSPSSHSGNTIYF. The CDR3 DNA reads TGTGCCAGCAGCTTATCCCCCTCCTCCCACTCTGGAAACACCATATATTTT.

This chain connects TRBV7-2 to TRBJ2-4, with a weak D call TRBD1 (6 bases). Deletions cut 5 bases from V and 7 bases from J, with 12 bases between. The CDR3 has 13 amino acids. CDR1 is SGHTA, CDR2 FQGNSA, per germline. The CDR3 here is CASSLQGFNIQYF. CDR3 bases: TGTGCCAGCAGCCTACAGGGTTTCAACATTCAGTACTTC.

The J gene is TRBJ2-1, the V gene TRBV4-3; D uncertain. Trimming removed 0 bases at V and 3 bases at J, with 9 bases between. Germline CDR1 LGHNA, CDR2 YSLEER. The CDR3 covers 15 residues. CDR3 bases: TGCGCCAGCAGCCAAGATCTGGGAAGCTACAATGAGCAGTTCTTC. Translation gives CASSQDLGSYNEQFF.

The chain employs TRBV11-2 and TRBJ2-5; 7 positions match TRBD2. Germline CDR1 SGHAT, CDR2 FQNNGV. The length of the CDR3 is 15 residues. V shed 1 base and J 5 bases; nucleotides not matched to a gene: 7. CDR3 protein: CASSLAVGREETQYF. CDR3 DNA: TGTGCCAGCAGCTTAGCAGTAGGGCGGGAGGAGACCCAGTACTTC.

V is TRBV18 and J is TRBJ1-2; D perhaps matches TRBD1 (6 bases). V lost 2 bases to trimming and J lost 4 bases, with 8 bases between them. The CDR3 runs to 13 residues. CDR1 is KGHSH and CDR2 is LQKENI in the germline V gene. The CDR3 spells CASSPDRPYGYTF. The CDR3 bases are TGTGCCAGCTCACCAGACAGGCCCTATGGCTACACCTTC.

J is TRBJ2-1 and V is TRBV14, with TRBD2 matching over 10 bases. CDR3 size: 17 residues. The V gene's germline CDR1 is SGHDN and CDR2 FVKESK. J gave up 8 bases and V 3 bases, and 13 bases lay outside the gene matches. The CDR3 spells CASSHNSGRLRADEQFF. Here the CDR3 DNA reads TGTGCCAGCAGCCATAATAGCGGGAGGTTAAGGGCAGATGAGCAGTTCTTC.

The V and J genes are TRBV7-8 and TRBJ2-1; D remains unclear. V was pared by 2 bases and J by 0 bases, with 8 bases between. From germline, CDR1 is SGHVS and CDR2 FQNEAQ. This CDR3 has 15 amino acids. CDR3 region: CASSLRHSSYNEQFF. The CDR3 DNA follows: TGTGCCAGCAGCTTAAGGCACAGCTCCTACAATGAGCAGTTCTTC. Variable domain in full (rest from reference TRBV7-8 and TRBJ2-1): GAGVSQSPRYKVAKRGQDVALRCDPISGHVSLFWYQQALGQGPEFLTYFQNEAQLDKSGLPSDRFFAERPEGSVSTLKIQRTQQEDSAVYLCASSLRHSSYNEQFFGPGTRLTVL.

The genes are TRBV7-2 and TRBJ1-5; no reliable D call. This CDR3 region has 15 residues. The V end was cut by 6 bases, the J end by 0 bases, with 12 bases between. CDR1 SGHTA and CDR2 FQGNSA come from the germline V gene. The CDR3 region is CASRTSDVSNQPQHF. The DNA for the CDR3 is TGTGCCAGCAGGACCTCGGACGTTAGCAATCAGCCCCAGCATTTT.

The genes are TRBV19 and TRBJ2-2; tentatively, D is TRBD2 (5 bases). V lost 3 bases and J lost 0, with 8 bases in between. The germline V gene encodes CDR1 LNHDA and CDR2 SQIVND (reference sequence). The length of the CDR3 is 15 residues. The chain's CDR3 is CASSMSGTNTGELFF. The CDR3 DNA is TGTGCCAGTAGTATGTCCGGGACGAACACCGGGGAGCTGTTTTTT.

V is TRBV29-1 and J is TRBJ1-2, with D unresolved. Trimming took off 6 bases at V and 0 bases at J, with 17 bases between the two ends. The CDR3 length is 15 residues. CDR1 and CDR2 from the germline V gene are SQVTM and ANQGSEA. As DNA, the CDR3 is TGCAGCGTCTCCGGGTCCCCCCTGACTAACTATGGCTACACCTTC. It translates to CSVSGSPLTNYGYTF.

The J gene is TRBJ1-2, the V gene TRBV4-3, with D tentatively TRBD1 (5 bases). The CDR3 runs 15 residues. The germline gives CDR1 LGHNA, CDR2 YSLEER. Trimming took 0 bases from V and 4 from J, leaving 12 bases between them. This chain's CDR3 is CASSQDRVRSYGYTF. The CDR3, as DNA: TGCGCCAGCAGCCAAGACAGGGTGAGGAGCTATGGCTACACCTTC.